Below are 22 T cell receptor beta chains sequenced from a single sample in a study of early T cells in non-severe SARS-CoV-2 infection. TCRdb itself ran the 5' RACE reads through MiXCR, one entry per CDR3 protein. The sample lists 50,000 or so distinct CDR3 sequences, approximately 13% seen once, with roughly 10% in the top ten. Sequences were obtained from whole blood. Receptors originate from an adult who was a healthcare worker with PCR-confirmed SARS-CoV-2 infection or an uninfected control (not recorded which).

The chain joins TRBV29-1 to TRBJ2-7; possibly TRBD1 or TRBD2 for D (5 bases each). Trimming shortened V by 7 bases and J by 1 base, and 14 bases separated the two germline ends. The CDR3 loop spans 13 amino acids. Germline V gene sequence: CDR1 SQVTM, CDR2 ANQGSEA. DNA of the CDR3: TGCAGCGCTAGGGGACGGGCATCCTACGAGCAGTACTTC. Its translation: CSARGRASYEQYF.

The V and J genes are TRBV7-9 and TRBJ2-7; D may be TRBD1 (6 bases). This CDR3 contains 12 residues. V shed 5 bases and J shed 4 bases, with 9 bases lying between them. Germline CDR1 and CDR2: SEHNR and FQNEAQ (reference sequence). In DNA, the CDR3 is TGTGCCAGCAGCCACAGGGTGTACGAGCAGTACTTC. Protein product: CASSHRVYEQYF.

This clonotype was observed many times. The rearrangement joins TRBV20-1 to TRBJ2-1; the D gene could be TRBD1 or TRBD2 (5 bases each). This CDR3 has 14 residues. Germline V CDR1 and CDR2: DFQATT, SNEGSKA (reference sequence). V was clipped by 4 bases and J by 10 bases, with 20 bases between them. The CDR3 here is CSAIPRGAWGEQFF. Here the CDR3 DNA reads TGCAGTGCTATCCCGAGGGGAGCCTGGGGAGAGCAGTTCTTC.

This clonotype occurred a few times. The chain couples TRBV28 to TRBJ2-3; tentative D call: TRBD2 (6 bases). The V and J ends lost 7 bases and 6 bases respectively, with 14 bases between them. CDR3 size: 13 residues. Per germline, CDR1 MDHEN and CDR2 SYDVKM. CDR3 DNA sequence: TGTGCCAGCAAAGGGCGGAGGGCGGATACGCAGTATTTT. Protein sequence: CASKGRRADTQYF.

This clonotype was observed at least ten times. One end of the junction fails to match germline, which may point to a read error. The rearrangement uses TRBV4-1 and TRBJ2-6, with 7 bases fitting TRBD1. The CDR3 consists of 18 residues. Per germline, CDR1 MGHRA and CDR2 YSYEKL. The CDR3: CASSPWTGSGSGANVLIF. The CDR3 nucleotides are TGCGCCAGCAGCCCCTGGACAGGATCAGGCTCTGGGGCCAACGTCCTGATTTTC.

This clonotype was counted at least ten times. The chain carries TRBV20-1 and TRBJ2-3; D is perhaps TRBD2 (5 bases). The ends were cut back, 3 bases at V and 15 bases at J, with 16 bases in the middle. Germline CDR1 reads DFQATT; CDR2 reads SNEGSKA (reference sequence). This CDR3 comprises 11 residues. The CDR3, as DNA: TGCAGTGCTAGTACGGGGTCCTTGAAATATTTT. Encoded protein: CSASTGSLKYF.

This clonotype has just a few counts. The chain recombines TRBV7-2 with TRBJ2-7; D remains unclear. Germline-derived CDR1 and CDR2 are SGHTA and FQGNSA. This CDR3 is 15 amino acids long. V was shortened by 0 bases and J by 12 bases, with 21 bases between the two germline ends. The CDR3 DNA reads as TGTGCCAGCAGCTTAGCACAGCCGAGCTCTACGTCGTGGTACTTC. Translating gives CASSLAQPSSTSWYF.

This clonotype occurred many times. The chain joins TRBV24-1 to TRBJ2-1; possible D gene TRBD2, 5 bases. Germline CDR1 is KGHDR and CDR2 is SFDVKD. The CDR3 runs 12 residues. With 4 bases removed from V and 5 bases from J, the gap between germline ends came to 5 bases. The CDR3 reads CATSERDNEQFF. The CDR3 region has the DNA TGTGCCACCAGTGAGCGGGACAATGAGCAGTTCTTC.

This clonotype was seen ten or more times. The chain joins TRBV30 to TRBJ2-5; tentative D call: TRBD2 (6 bases). Germline CDR1 GTSNPN, CDR2 SVGIG (reference sequence). The CDR3 contains 17 residues. Deletions cut 0 bases from V and 2 bases from J, with 19 bases between. The CDR3 region is CAWSVPTSGWGQETQYF. DNA of the CDR3: TGTGCCTGGAGTGTACCGACTAGTGGATGGGGTCAAGAGACCCAGTACTTC.

The sample holds many counts of this clonotype. This chain connects TRBV21-1 to TRBJ1-1; TRBD1 was called by the table and not checked on the DNA. TRBV21-1 is a known pseudogene. The CDR3 is 16 amino acids. DNA of the CDR3: TGTGCCAGCAGCAAGGTCGCCGGGCCTTGGGGCACTGAAGCTTTCTTT. This codes for CASSKVAGPWGTEAFF.

This clonotype occurred a few times. The rearrangement uses TRBV11-2 and TRBJ1-3, with TRBD1 matching 7 bases. CDR3 length equals 15 residues. V shed 4 bases and J 9 bases; nucleotides not matched to a gene: 12. Germline CDR1 reads SGHAT; CDR2 reads FQNNGV. In DNA, the CDR3 is TGTGCCAGCAGCTCGGGGGCGACAGGGAAGCCCACCATATATTTT. The encoded protein is CASSSGATGKPTIYF.

This clonotype has at least ten counts. The genes are TRBV7-6 and TRBJ1-2, with D tentatively TRBD1 (6 bases). Trimming removed 5 bases at V and 4 bases at J, with 20 bases between. In germline, CDR1 is SGHVS, CDR2 FNYEAQ. The CDR3 runs 16 residues. This chain's CDR3 is CASSPDRSRGSYGYTF. CDR3 nucleotides: TGTGCCAGCAGCCCCGATAGGAGCAGGGGATCCTATGGCTACACCTTC.

This clonotype was observed many times. V and J are TRBV27 and TRBJ1-1, with D perhaps TRBD1 (6 bases). Germline loops: CDR1 MNHEY, CDR2 SMNVEV (reference sequence). This CDR3 region has 18 residues. V gave up 2 bases and J gave up 1 base, with 20 bases separating them. The CDR3 bases are TGTGCCAGCAGTTTAAGGAGTTTTTCCAGGGGAGGGAACACTGAAGCTTTCTTT. Protein sequence: CASSLRSFSRGGNTEAFF.

In this sample, this clonotype turned up many times. The rearrangement uses TRBV2 and TRBJ2-3; weak D call: TRBD2 (6 bases). The CDR3 length is 10 residues. CDR1 and CDR2 from the germline V gene are SNHLY and FYNNEI. Trimming took off 8 bases at V and 7 bases at J, with 7 bases between the two ends. This CDR3 is CASGGNTQYF. The CDR3 DNA reads TGTGCCAGCGGGGGGAATACGCAGTATTTT.

The chain has TRBV28 and TRBJ1-4; TRBD1 matches 8 bases. Germline CDR1 reads MDHEN; CDR2 reads SYDVKM. Trimming removed 4 bases from V and 0 bases from J; junction bases left unmatched: 7. This CDR3 region has 17 residues. The CDR3 reads CASSSTGDGATNEKLFF. In nucleotides, the CDR3 is TGTGCCAGCAGTTCGACAGGGGACGGCGCAACTAATGAAAAACTGTTTTTT. The full variable domain, in which reference TRBV28 and TRBJ1-4 provide the parts outside the CDR3, is DVKVTQSSRYLVKRTGEKVFLECVQDMDHENMFWYRQDPGLGLRLIYFSYDVKMKEKGDIPEGYSVSREKKERFSLILESASTNQTSMYLCASSSTGDGATNEKLFFGSGTQLSVL.

This clonotype has ten or more counts. This chain links TRBV27 with TRBJ2-3; D may be TRBD2 (6 bases). Germline V gene sequence: CDR1 MNHEY, CDR2 SMNVEV (reference sequence). The ends were cut back, 3 bases at V and 0 bases at J, with 10 bases in the middle. CDR3 length equals 15 residues. The CDR3 coding sequence is TGTGCCAGCAGTTTTTCGGGACTGAGCACAGATACGCAGTATTTT. Translated, it gives CASSFSGLSTDTQYF.

V gene TRBV21-1 combines with J gene TRBJ1-1; the D call TRBD1 from the table was never checked on the DNA. TRBV21-1 is shown as a pseudogene. This CDR3 is 15 amino acids long. The CDR3 here is CASSKALEGDPEAFF. The CDR3 region has the DNA TGTGCCAGCAGCAAAGCCTTAGAGGGGGACCCTGAAGCTTTCTTT.

V usage is TRBV7-2 and J usage is TRBJ2-1; TRBD1 agrees at 10 bases. Germline V gene lookup returns CDR1 SGHTA and CDR2 FQGNSA. V lost 6 bases to trimming and J lost 8 bases; unmatched junction nucleotides: 10. The CDR3 totals 15 residues. The CDR3 reads CASSNQGQGPHEQFF. CDR3 sequence (DNA): TGTGCCAGCAGTAACCAGGGACAGGGGCCGCATGAGCAGTTCTTC.

The chain links TRBV5-1 to TRBJ2-7, with 9 bases fitting TRBD1. With V trimmed by 2 bases and J by 4 bases, 4 bases remained unmatched. The CDR3 is made up of 14 amino acids. Germline loops: CDR1 SGHRS, CDR2 YFSETQ. The CDR3 sequence is CASSFGQGRYEQYF. The CDR3, as DNA: TGCGCCAGCAGCTTCGGACAGGGGAGGTACGAGCAGTACTTC.

The rearrangement uses TRBV6-2 or TRBV6-3 and TRBJ1-1; D is possibly TRBD1 (6 bases). The CDR3 spans 16 residues. The germline V gene encodes CDR1 MNHEY and CDR2 SVGEGT. The ends were cut back, 0 bases at V and 5 bases at J, with 16 bases in the middle. CDR3: CASSYSTQGSWTEAFF. The CDR3 nucleotides read TGTGCCAGCAGTTACTCGACACAGGGTAGTTGGACTGAAGCTTTCTTT.

This clonotype was observed a handful of times. The V gene is TRBV20-1, the J gene TRBJ1-5; D not resolved. The CDR3 covers 13 residues. Trimming removed 3 bases from V and 1 base from J, with 7 bases in between. Germline loops: CDR1 DFQATT, CDR2 SNEGSKA (reference sequence). The CDR3 here is CSASSRSNQPQHF. CDR3 nucleotide sequence: TGCAGTGCTAGTTCCCGGAGCAATCAGCCCCAGCATTTT.

This clonotype was seen ten or more times. The chain is built from TRBV6-5 and TRBJ2-1; D perhaps matches TRBD2 (6 bases). Germline CDR1 MNHEY, CDR2 SVGAGI. The CDR3 is 13 residues long. V lost 5 bases to trimming and J lost 14 bases, with 19 bases between them. For the CDR3, the DNA is TGTGCCAGCAGTCCAGGCCCTAGGAGGGGAGAGTTCTTC. This sequence encodes CASSPGPRRGEFF.